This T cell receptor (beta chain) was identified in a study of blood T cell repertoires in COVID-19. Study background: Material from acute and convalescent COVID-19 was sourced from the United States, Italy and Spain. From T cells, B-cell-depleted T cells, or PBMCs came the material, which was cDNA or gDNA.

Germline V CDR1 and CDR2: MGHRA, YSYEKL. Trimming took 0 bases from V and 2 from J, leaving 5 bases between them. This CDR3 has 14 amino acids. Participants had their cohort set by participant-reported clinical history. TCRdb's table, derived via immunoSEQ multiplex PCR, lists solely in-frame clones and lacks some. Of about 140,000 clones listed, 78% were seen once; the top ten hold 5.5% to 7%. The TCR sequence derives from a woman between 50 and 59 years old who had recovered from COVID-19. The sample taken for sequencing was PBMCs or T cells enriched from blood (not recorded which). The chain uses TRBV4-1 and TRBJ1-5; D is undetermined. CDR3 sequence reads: CASSQELGNQPQHF. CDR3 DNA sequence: TGCGCCAGCAGCCAAGAACTCGGCAATCAGCCCCAGCATTTT.